One and the same sample provided the 27 T cell receptor beta chains below, sequenced in a study of control samples from healthy donors and cancer patients (dated by TCRdb to 2018 to 2021). Library preparation employed the immunoSEQ multiplex PCR assay. This immuneACCESS table, as held by TCRdb, lists in-frame sequences with V and J called but not all clones. Of the missing ones, under half trace to an unresolved V gene in checked studies; the others have no known cause. The sample data list 150,000 or so clones, and around nine tenths of these were observed just once. Approximately 1.8% of the sample is in the top ten clones. Sequenced input: blood. These receptors originate from a man between 18 and 35 years old in good health.

This chain connects TRBV10-3 to TRBJ1-3; D uncertain. Germline loops: CDR1 ENHRY, CDR2 SYGVKD. The V end lost 6 bases, the J end lost 0 bases, and 6 bases lay between the germline ends. CDR3 length: 13 amino acids. This CDR3 reads CAIRINSGNTIYF. In nucleotides, the CDR3 is TGTGCCATCAGGATTAACTCTGGAAACACCATATATTTT.

The chain employs TRBV7-9 and TRBJ1-1; D ambiguous. The CDR3 spans 14 residues. Trimming shortened V by 7 bases and J by 0 bases, and 12 bases separated the two germline ends. CDR1 is SEHNR, CDR2 FQNEAQ, per germline (reference sequence). CDR3 DNA: TGTGCCAGCACCACTGGCGGGGTGAACACTGAAGCTTTCTTT. This encodes CASTTGGVNTEAFF.

J is TRBJ2-3 and V is TRBV9; no clear D. Germline V gene data show CDR1 as SGDLS and CDR2 as YYNGEE. The V and J ends lost 1 base and 2 bases respectively, with 14 bases between them. The CDR3 has 16 amino acids. As DNA, the CDR3 is TGTGCCAGCAGCGTAACCGACCGGGCCTACACAGATACGCAGTATTTT. It specifies CASSVTDRAYTDTQYF.

This clone was seen just once. V usage is TRBV15 and J usage is TRBJ1-3; unclear D gene. From germline, CDR1 is LNHNV and CDR2 YYDKDF (reference sequence). The CDR3 has 15 residues. Deletions cut 0 bases from V and 0 bases from J, with 6 bases between. DNA for the CDR3: TGTGCCACCAGCAGAGATCGCGGCTCTGGAAACACCATATATTTT. Translating gives CATSRDRGSGNTIYF.

The chain has TRBV19 and TRBJ2-5; possible D gene TRBD2, 5 bases. Trimming took off 3 bases at V and 2 bases at J, with 10 bases between the two ends. CDR1 LNHDA and CDR2 SQIVND come from the germline V gene (reference sequence). This CDR3 contains 14 residues. CDR3 protein: CASSIPAAQETQYF. The CDR3 bases are TGTGCCAGTAGTATCCCAGCGGCGCAAGAGACCCAGTACTTC.

V is TRBV5-4 and J is TRBJ1-3, with D hard to call. Germline V CDR1 and CDR2: SGHNT, YYREEE (reference sequence). V gave up 2 bases and J gave up 0 bases, with 6 bases separating them. The CDR3 runs 14 residues. CDR3: CASSFRASGNTIYF. CDR3 DNA sequence: TGTGCCAGCAGCTTTAGGGCCTCTGGAAACACCATATATTTT.

V gene TRBV11-3 combines with J gene TRBJ2-2, with TRBD2 identical over 7 bases. The ends lost 3 bases at V and 4 bases at J; junction bases unmatched: 8. The CDR3 extends over 16 amino acids. CDR1 and CDR2 from the germline V gene are SGHNT and YENEEA. The CDR3: CASSFAGEVGTGELFF. CDR3 in DNA: TGTGCCAGCAGCTTCGCGGGAGAGGTGGGCACCGGGGAGCTGTTTTTT.

J is TRBJ1-2 and V is TRBV5-1, with 7 nucleotides matching TRBD1. Germline CDR1 and CDR2: SGHRS and YFSETQ. Unmatched junction bases numbered 5, after V lost 4 bases and J lost 2 bases. This CDR3 comprises 14 residues. The CDR3 nucleotides are TGCGCCAGCAGCACAGGGGACGTCAACTATGGCTACACCTTC. Its protein product is CASSTGDVNYGYTF.

DNA of the CDR3: TGTGCCAGCAGCTATCGACAGTCCTATAATTCACCCCTCCACTTT. This gives the protein CASSYRQSYNSPLHF. This chain connects TRBV28 to TRBJ1-6; possible D gene TRBD1, 5 bases. The CDR3 totals 15 residues. The germline V gene encodes CDR1 MDHEN and CDR2 SYDVKM. The V end was cut by 6 bases, the J end by 1 base, with 10 bases between.

The chain employs TRBV5-1 and TRBJ1-6; tentative D call: TRBD1 (5 bases). Germline CDR1 and CDR2: SGHRS and YFSETQ. The CDR3 runs 20 residues. Between the trimmed V and J ends, which lost 1 base and 6 bases, there was a span of 26 bases. The CDR3 coding sequence is TGCGCCAGCAGCTTGATAGGGACGGTAACAATCCCCGTCTTTAATTCACCCCTCCACTTT. It yields the protein CASSLIGTVTIPVFNSPLHF. The full variable domain, its missing parts supplied by reference TRBV5-1 and TRBJ1-6, is KAGVTQTPRYLIKTRGQQVTLSCSPISGHRSVSWYQQTPGQGLQFLFEYFSETQRNKGNFPGRFSGRQFSNSRSEMNVSTLELGDSALYLCASSLIGTVTIPVFNSPLHFGNGTRLTVT.

The chain carries TRBV19 and TRBJ1-2, with D possibly TRBD1 on 5 matching bases. Germline values: CDR1 LNHDA, CDR2 SQIVND (reference sequence). The V gene lost 5 bases and the J gene lost 2 bases, with 9 bases spanning the gap. The CDR3 extends over 13 amino acids. The CDR3 bases are TGTGCCAGTAGTGTACAGGTCAACTATGGCTACACCTTC. Its protein is CASSVQVNYGYTF.

The rearrangement links TRBV3-1 (or the pseudogene TRBV3-2) to TRBJ1-2; 7 bases map to TRBD1. Germline CDR1 LGHDT, CDR2 YNNKEL (reference sequence). The CDR3 is 14 residues long. V shed 4 bases and J 4 bases; nucleotides not matched to a gene: 6. The CDR3 region has the DNA TGTGCCAGCAGCCCCAGGGGGGCAGTCTATGGCTACACCTTC. Encoded protein: CASSPRGAVYGYTF.

This clone has only a few counts. The genes are TRBV4-3 and TRBJ2-2, with D perhaps TRBD1 or TRBD2 (5 bases each). The CDR3 sequence is 20 residues long. Trimming pared 0 bases from V and 6 bases from J, leaving 26 bases between. Per germline, CDR1 LGHNA and CDR2 YSLEER. The CDR3 DNA sequence: TGCGCCAGCAGCCAAGATACCGTTGTTGGGGCAGGGAGAAAGGCCGGGGAGCTGTTTTTT. The encoded protein is CASSQDTVVGAGRKAGELFF.

The CDR3 DNA follows: TGCGCCAGCAGCCAAGATCGAGGGCTCACGCCCATATATTTT. As protein: CASSQDRGLTPIYF. The chain is built from TRBV4-1 and TRBJ1-3; D call uncertain. CDR1 is MGHRA and CDR2 is YSYEKL in the germline V gene. V dropped 0 bases and J dropped 11 bases, with 14 bases sitting between them. The CDR3 is made up of 14 amino acids.

As regards this clone: The same CDR3 arises from other DNA sequences in this sample as well. This sequence joins TRBV28 and TRBJ1-2; TRBD1 matches at 8 bases. CDR1 is MDHEN, CDR2 SYDVKM, per germline. The CDR3 runs to 14 residues. Trimming cost V 2 bases and J 2 bases; bases outside gene matches: 1. The CDR3 DNA reads TGTGCCAGCAGTTTACGGACAGGGAACTATGGCTACACCTTC. Protein product: CASSLRTGNYGYTF.

This clone was observed a few times. This chain links TRBV5-1 with TRBJ2-2, with 9 bases lining up with TRBD1. The length of the CDR3 is 16 residues. In germline, CDR1 is SGHRS, CDR2 YFSETQ. V trimming: 2 bases; J trimming: 7 bases; junction bases outside the gene matches: 9. CDR3 amino acids: CASSLMGQGEVGELFF. For the CDR3, the DNA is TGCGCCAGCAGCTTAATGGGACAGGGTGAGGTCGGGGAGCTGTTTTTT.

V is TRBV2 and J is TRBJ1-5, with D possibly being TRBD1 (6 bases). V lost 4 bases, J lost 8 bases, and 12 bases lay in between. The CDR3 is 13 amino acids. Germline CDR1 and CDR2: SNHLY and FYNNEI. CDR3 in amino acids: CASSARGGEPQHF. CDR3 bases: TGTGCCAGCAGTGCCAGGGGCGGTGAGCCCCAGCATTTT. Combining the CDR3 with reference TRBV2 and TRBJ1-5 gives the whole variable domain EPEVTQTPSHQVTQMGQEVILRCVPISNHLYFYWYRQILGQKVEFLVSFYNNEISEKSEIFDDQFSVERPDGSNFTLKIRSTKLEDSAMYFCASSARGGEPQHFGDGTRLSIL.

This chain uses TRBV7-9 with TRBJ1-1; D ambiguous. Germline values: CDR1 SEHNR, CDR2 FQNEAQ (reference sequence). Trimming pared 6 bases from V and 3 bases from J, leaving 11 bases between. The CDR3 runs 13 residues. This CDR3 reads CASRPETDTEAFF. The CDR3 coding sequence is TGTGCCAGCAGGCCTGAGACGGACACTGAAGCTTTCTTT.

This chain links TRBV4-2 with TRBJ2-2; 8 positions agree with TRBD2. The CDR3 is 17 residues long. Germline V CDR1 and CDR2: LGHNA, YNFKEQ. V gave up 1 base and J gave up 5 bases; unmatched junction bases: 9. The DNA of the CDR3 is TGTGCCAGCAGCCAAGGATTCCGGGGGGGCCGAACCGGGGAGCTGTTTTTT. This codes for CASSQGFRGGRTGELFF.

The gene calls are TRBV5-6 and TRBJ2-1, with D perhaps matching TRBD2 (9 bases). There are 16 residues in the CDR3. CDR1 and CDR2 from the germline V gene are SGHDT and YYEEEE. Trimming shortened V by 4 bases and J by 4 bases, and 18 bases separated the two germline ends. CDR3 DNA: TGTGCCAGCAGCCAGGGGGCTAGCGGGGCTTACAATGAGCAGTTCTTC. Protein: CASSQGASGAYNEQFF.

The V and J genes are TRBV7-9 and TRBJ1-4; D is uncertain. The germline V and J ends were trimmed by 4 bases and 7 bases, with 10 bases remaining between them. The CDR3 runs to 13 residues. Germline loops: CDR1 SEHNR, CDR2 FQNEAQ (reference sequence). The CDR3 nucleotides are TGTGCCAGCAGCTCCAGCGATTCTGAAAAACTGTTTTTT. Translation gives CASSSSDSEKLFF.

The chain joins TRBV5-4 to TRBJ2-4; D is possibly TRBD1 (5 bases). Trimming removed 2 bases at V and 9 bases at J, with 12 bases between. The V gene's germline CDR1 is SGHNT and CDR2 YYREEE (reference sequence). This CDR3 has 13 residues. The CDR3 loop is CASSFRQTGIQYF. The CDR3 DNA is TGTGCCAGCAGCTTTCGACAGACTGGCATTCAGTACTTC.

The chain has TRBV4-3 and TRBJ2-7; 10 bases are shared with TRBD2. In germline, CDR1 is LGHNA, CDR2 YSLEER. J gave up 4 bases and V 3 bases, and 6 bases lay outside the gene matches. The CDR3 runs to 15 residues. CDR3 region: CASSHQRGGLYEQYF. The CDR3 nucleotides read TGCGCCAGCAGCCATCAGCGGGGGGGCCTTTACGAGCAGTACTTC.

For the CDR3, the DNA is TGTGCCAGCAGCATCCGGGGGGCCTTAGAGACCCAGTACTTC. Encoded protein: CASSIRGALETQYF. The chain joins TRBV5-4 to TRBJ2-5; D may be TRBD2 (7 bases). Trimming removed 4 bases at V and 4 bases at J, with 14 bases between. CDR3 size: 14 residues. Germline CDR1 and CDR2: SGHNT and YYREEE (reference sequence). The whole variable domain, filled in from reference TRBV5-4 and TRBJ2-5, reads ETGVTQSPTHLIKTRGQQVTLRCSSQSGHNTVSWYQQALGQGPQFIFQYYREEENGRGNFPPRFSGLQFPNYSSELNVNALELDDSALYLCASSIRGALETQYFGPGTRLLVL.

The V and J genes are TRBV15 and TRBJ2-7; 11 bases map to TRBD1. The trim removed 1 base at V and 4 bases at J, leaving 15 bases unmatched. CDR1 LNHNV and CDR2 YYDKDF come from the germline V gene (reference sequence). The CDR3 has 19 residues. CDR3 region: CATSRGLMMSGQGEYEQYF. CDR3 sequence (DNA): TGTGCCACCAGCAGAGGGTTGATGATGTCGGGACAGGGGGAGTACGAGCAGTACTTC.

The chain couples TRBV11-3 to TRBJ2-3; TRBD1 or TRBD2 may be the D gene (5 bases each). The germline gives CDR1 SGHNT, CDR2 YENEEA. Trimming shortened V by 5 bases and J by 6 bases, and 18 bases separated the two germline ends. The CDR3 runs to 15 residues. The CDR3 DNA is TGTGCCAGCAGCCCAACCGGGACCGCAGGGGATACGCAGTATTTT. The encoded protein is CASSPTGTAGDTQYF.

This chain connects TRBV12-3 or TRBV12-4 to TRBJ2-3; 10 positions agree with TRBD1. V lost 8 bases, J lost 1 base, and 0 bases stayed unmatched. This CDR3 comprises 13 residues. CDR3 nucleotides: TGTGCCAGCGACAGGGGGCGCACAGATACGCAGTATTTT. Translation: CASDRGRTDTQYF.